The sequence of this TCR beta chain was determined in a study of identical twins (dated by TCRdb to 2016 to 2018). Background for the entire study: TCR alpha and beta repertoires from monozygotic twins, unrelated adults of various ages and cord blood were deep-sequenced to test whether fetal clonotypes persist. To rule out contamination, the twin experiments were replicated at different times with different library preparation protocols. What the work shows at the level of the full study, not this receptor alone: Because the same donors could not be followed over many years, the conclusions depended on cross-sectional statistical analysis. Recombination models systematically underestimated out-of-frame TCR alpha sharing in monozygotic twins but agreed with sharing between unrelated individuals. Out-of-frame TCR alpha sequences shared between twins showed an excess of low generation-probability sequences compared with coincidental sharing between unrelated individuals. Zero-insertion analyses could be partly confounded by invariant T cells such as MAIT and iNKT, though diverse VJ usage argued against such confounding for most clonotypes. Fewer insertions were carried by abundant cord blood beta clonotypes, a similar but weaker trend appeared in young adult naive repertoires, and no such trend appeared in memory repertoires. Excess twin sharing in beta out-of-frame sequences was weaker because fewer shared sequences lowered the signal-to-noise ratio.

There are a few counts of this clonotype. The antigen it binds to is not known. No much larger clone is present one base from it, and per-base qualities are unavailable. The library was generated by 5' RACE. Sequencing relied on an Illumina HiSeq 2000. A universal primer binding site was introduced by template switching, and a unique molecular identifier was present in the final cDNA, enabling accurate counting of TCR cDNA molecules. Specific primers in the conserved constant-segment region were used to synthesize first-strand cDNA for TCR alpha and beta chains. To control for contamination, every cDNA library carried two barcodes: a SMART-Mk sample barcode plus Illumina barcodes. TruSeq adapter sequences along with Illumina sample barcodes were introduced in two successive PCR steps. Sequencing of the TCR alpha and beta cDNA libraries was done on the Illumina HiSeq platform using custom primers. The paper's processing steps were these. MiGEC was used to process raw reads and extract unique molecular identifiers, and MiXCR was used to find CDR3 positions. Recombination models were inferred per individual with the repgenHMM and IGoR tools using an EM algorithm. The tcR package in R was used for shared clonotype analysis, with sharing normalized by the product of cloneset sizes. Out-of-frame nonproductive sequences were analyzed to study raw recombination free of thymic and clonal selection effects. TCRdb passed the public sequencing reads through fastp at Q25 and MiXCR, retaining productive beta sequences. One record per CDR3 amino acid sequence lists the most common genes and DNA. Clone size and V and J calls follow TCRdb, not the original study. The sample has about 570,000 distinct CDR3 sequences on record, just under 10% of them singletons. The ten largest clones capture 2.5% to 3.5% of the sample.

The germline V gene sets CDR1 to SQVTM and CDR2 to ANQGSEA. From the cysteine up to the phenylalanine, the CDR3 has a length of 16 residues. Of all the DNA, just the CDR3 is kept, 48 bases in frame from base 1. V is cut back by 5 bases and J by 4 bases, with 11 bases in the junction unmatched. Every donor was a healthy Caucasian. The twin cohort comprised three pairs of female monozygotic twins, all aged about 18 to 30 years. Peripheral blood mononuclear cells were the source from which RNA for the TCR libraries was isolated. These data were also reused for a study on yellow fever vaccine responses in identical twins. As that second paper reports: According to the authors, in identical twins the way T cells responded to vaccination appeared partly convergent and partly personalized. The study precisely tracked vaccine-responding T cell clones in identical twins.

Recombination joined TRBV29-1 with TRBJ1-1; TRBD1 aligns with 12 central bases. The source material was PBMCs. This sequence was found in a woman under 30 in good health. The CDR3 loop reads CSVQSGTGGLGTEAFF. The DNA is TGCAGCGTTCAATCCGGGACAGGGGGCTTGGGCACTGAAGCTTTCTTT.